Listed here is a single T cell receptor beta chain. This sample was included in a study of OX40 agonist ivuxolimab in advanced cancers. CDR3 size: 14 residues. V was clipped by 4 bases and J by 1 base; unmatched bases: 2. CDR1 is KGHSH and CDR2 is LQKENI in the germline V gene. Using immunoSEQ multiplex PCR, the repertoire was profiled, and TCRdb retains in-frame clones only, with some absent. There are 27,000 or so clones in the sample; about four fifths occur only once, and under 25% lies in the top ten. V is TRBV18 and J is TRBJ2-7; TRBD2 aligns across 9 bases. This receptor was obtained from an adult with an advanced solid tumor such as melanoma, head and neck, liver or kidney cancer. This material consisted of CD4+ or CD8+ T cells sorted from blood, taken in a trial of the OX40 agonist ivuxolimab. The CDR3 is CASSLAGGSYEQYF. The CDR3 region has the DNA TGTGCCAGCTCACTGGCGGGAGGGTCCTACGAGCAGTACTTC.